This T cell receptor beta chain is drawn from a study of technical replicates of blood from a handful of donors. This CDR3 comprises 16 residues. Germline V gene data show CDR1 as SNHLY and CDR2 as FYNNEI. The J segment lost 3 bases and the V segment lost 8 bases, leaving 6 bases of the junction unmatched. Generated by immunoSEQ multiplex PCR, the TCRdb table keeps only in-frame clones and is missing some. The data contain around 67,000 clones, 86% of them singletons. The sample taken for sequencing was PBMCs. The receptor was derived from a human donor in good health. Some clones in this sample may be carry-over from other donors' samples. This chain joins TRBV2 and TRBJ2-2; 13 bases are shared with TRBD2. The CDR3 region has the DNA TGTGCCAGCTTAGGACTAGCGGGGGCCTACACCGGGGAGCTGTTTTTT. Translation: CASLGLAGAYTGELFF.